The following is a T cell receptor beta chain sequence with its context. Its antigen remains unidentified. Germline CDR1 is LNHNV and CDR2 is YYDKDF (reference sequence). The V end was cut by 0 bases, the J end by 4 bases, with 10 bases between. This CDR3 is built from 15 residues. Time point specified: persistent/refractory GD, antithyroid drugs over 5 years with positive TRAb. Construction of the TCR library relied on RNA isolated from PBMCs. These data belong to a study of regulatory T cells in long-lasting Graves disease. Whole-study results and caveats: Repertoires from persistent disease leaned toward TRBV28, TRBJ1-2 and TRBJ2-5.

CDR3-region Arm-PCR and iRepertoire HTBI primers produced the TCR beta libraries. A single record per CDR3 protein comes from TCRdb applying MiXCR to the multiplex PCR reads. Among about 460,000 distinct CDR3 sequences listed, 22% were seen once. Sequencing used peripheral blood mononuclear cells (PBMCs), obtained when the disease was refractory, from a patient treated with antithyroid drugs. The origin of this receptor is a female donor with Graves disease. The chain has TRBV15 and TRBJ1-3; no clear D. The CDR3 DNA reads TGTGCCACCAGCAGAGACGTGGGTCTCGGAAACACCATATATTTT. It codes for CATSRDVGLGNTIYF.